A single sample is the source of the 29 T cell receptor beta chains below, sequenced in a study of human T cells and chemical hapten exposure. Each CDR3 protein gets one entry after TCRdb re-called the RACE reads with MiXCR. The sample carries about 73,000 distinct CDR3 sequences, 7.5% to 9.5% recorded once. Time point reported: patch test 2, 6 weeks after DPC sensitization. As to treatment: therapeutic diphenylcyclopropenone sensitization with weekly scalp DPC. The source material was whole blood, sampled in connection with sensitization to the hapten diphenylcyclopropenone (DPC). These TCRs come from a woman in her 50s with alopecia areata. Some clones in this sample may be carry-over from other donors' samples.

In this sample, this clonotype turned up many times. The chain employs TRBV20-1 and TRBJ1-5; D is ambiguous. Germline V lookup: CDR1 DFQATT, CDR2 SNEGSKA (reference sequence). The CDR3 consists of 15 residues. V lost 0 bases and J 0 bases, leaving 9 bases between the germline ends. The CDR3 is CSARDYGDSNQPQHF. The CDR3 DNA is TGCAGTGCTAGAGATTACGGGGATAGCAATCAGCCCCAGCATTTT.

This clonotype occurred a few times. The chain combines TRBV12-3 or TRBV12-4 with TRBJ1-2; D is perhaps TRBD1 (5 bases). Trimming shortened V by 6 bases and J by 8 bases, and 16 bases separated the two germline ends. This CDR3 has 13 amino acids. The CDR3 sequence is CASSFRALIGYTF. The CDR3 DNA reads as TGTGCCAGCAGCTTCAGGGCGCTAATAGGCTACACCTTC.

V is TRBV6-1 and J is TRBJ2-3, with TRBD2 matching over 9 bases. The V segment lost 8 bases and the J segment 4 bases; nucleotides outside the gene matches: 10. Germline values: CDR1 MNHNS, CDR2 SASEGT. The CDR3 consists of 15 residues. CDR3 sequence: CASGEGAGGPDTQYF. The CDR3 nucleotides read TGTGCCAGCGGAGAAGGGGCGGGGGGGCCAGATACGCAGTATTTT.

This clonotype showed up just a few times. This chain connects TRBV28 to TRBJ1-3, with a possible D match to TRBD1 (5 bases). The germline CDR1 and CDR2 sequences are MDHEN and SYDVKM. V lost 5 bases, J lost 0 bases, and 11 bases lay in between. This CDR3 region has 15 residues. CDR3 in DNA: TGTGCCAGCAGTCGGGACTTAGGCTCTGGAAACACCATATATTTT. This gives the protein CASSRDLGSGNTIYF.

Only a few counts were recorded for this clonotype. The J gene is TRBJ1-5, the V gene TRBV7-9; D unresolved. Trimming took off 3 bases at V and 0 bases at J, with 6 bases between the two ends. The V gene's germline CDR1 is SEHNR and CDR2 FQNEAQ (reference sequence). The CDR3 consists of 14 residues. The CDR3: CASSFEHSNQPQHF. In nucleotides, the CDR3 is TGTGCCAGCAGCTTTGAACATAGCAATCAGCCCCAGCATTTT.

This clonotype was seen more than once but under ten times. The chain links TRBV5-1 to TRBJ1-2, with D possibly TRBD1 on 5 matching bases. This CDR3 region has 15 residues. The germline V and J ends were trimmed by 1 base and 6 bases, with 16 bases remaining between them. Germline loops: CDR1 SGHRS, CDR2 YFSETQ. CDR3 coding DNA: TGCGCCAGCAGCTTGTTGACAGCAAATGAGGATGGCTACACCTTC. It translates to CASSLLTANEDGYTF.

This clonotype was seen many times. This chain's CDR3 is CASSHLDTEAFF. The CDR3 DNA sequence: TGCGCCAGCAGCCATTTGGACACTGAAGCTTTCTTT. The chain links TRBV4-1 to TRBJ1-1, with no clear D. The germline V gene has CDR1 MGHRA and CDR2 YSYEKL. This CDR3 spans 12 amino acids. Trimming took 3 bases from V and 3 from J, leaving 5 bases between them.

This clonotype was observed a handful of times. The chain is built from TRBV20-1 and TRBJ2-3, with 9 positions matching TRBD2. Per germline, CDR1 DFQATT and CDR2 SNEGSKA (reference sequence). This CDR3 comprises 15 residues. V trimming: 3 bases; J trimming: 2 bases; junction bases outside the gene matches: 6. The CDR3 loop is CSASSLAGSTDTQYF. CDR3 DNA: TGCAGTGCTAGTAGCCTAGCGGGGTCCACAGATACGCAGTATTTT.

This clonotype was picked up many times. The CDR3 is CASSLYGQFPGEQYF. DNA for the CDR3: TGTGCCAGCAGTTTATACGGGCAGTTCCCAGGGGAGCAGTACTTC. The chain uses TRBV28 and TRBJ2-7, with D possibly TRBD1 on 5 matching bases. This CDR3 spans 15 amino acids. Germline V lookup: CDR1 MDHEN, CDR2 SYDVKM. V was pared by 1 base and J by 7 bases, with 17 bases between.

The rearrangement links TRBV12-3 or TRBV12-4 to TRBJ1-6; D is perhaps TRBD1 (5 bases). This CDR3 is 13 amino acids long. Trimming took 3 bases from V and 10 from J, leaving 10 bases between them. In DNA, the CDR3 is TGTGCCAGCAGTTTGGGGGAAGGATCACCCCTCCACTTT. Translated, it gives CASSLGEGSPLHF.

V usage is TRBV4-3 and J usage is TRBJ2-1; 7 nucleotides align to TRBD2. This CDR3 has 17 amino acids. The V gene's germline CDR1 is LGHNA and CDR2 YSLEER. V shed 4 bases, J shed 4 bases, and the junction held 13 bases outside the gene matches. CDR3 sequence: CASSPRTREAYYNEQFF. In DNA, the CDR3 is TGCGCCAGCAGCCCTAGGACTAGGGAGGCGTATTACAATGAGCAGTTCTTC.

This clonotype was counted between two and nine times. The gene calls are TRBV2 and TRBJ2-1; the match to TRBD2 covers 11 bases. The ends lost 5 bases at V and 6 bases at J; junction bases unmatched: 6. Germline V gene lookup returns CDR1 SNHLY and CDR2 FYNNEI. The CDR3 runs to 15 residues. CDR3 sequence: CASSPGLADTNEQFF. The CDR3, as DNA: TGTGCCAGCAGTCCGGGACTAGCGGACACCAATGAGCAGTTCTTC.

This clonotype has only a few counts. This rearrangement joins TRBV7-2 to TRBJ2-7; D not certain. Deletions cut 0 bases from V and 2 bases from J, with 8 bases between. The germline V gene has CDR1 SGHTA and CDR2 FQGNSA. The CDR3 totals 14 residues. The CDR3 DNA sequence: TGTGCCAGCAGCTTAGCGGGCCCGACCTACGAGCAGTACTTC. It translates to CASSLAGPTYEQYF.

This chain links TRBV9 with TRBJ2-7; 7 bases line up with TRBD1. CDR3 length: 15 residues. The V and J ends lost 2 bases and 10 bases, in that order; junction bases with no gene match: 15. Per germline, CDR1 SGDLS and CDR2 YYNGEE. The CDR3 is CASSVKSTGASDQYF. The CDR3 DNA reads TGTGCCAGCAGCGTCAAGAGTACAGGGGCCAGCGATCAGTACTTC.

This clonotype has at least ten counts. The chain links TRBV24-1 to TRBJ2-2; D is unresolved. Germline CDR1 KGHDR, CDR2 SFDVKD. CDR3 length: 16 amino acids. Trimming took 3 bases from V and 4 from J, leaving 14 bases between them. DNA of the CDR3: TGTGCCACCAGTGATCATTCTAGGGTGTTCACCGGGGAGCTGTTTTTT. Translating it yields CATSDHSRVFTGELFF.

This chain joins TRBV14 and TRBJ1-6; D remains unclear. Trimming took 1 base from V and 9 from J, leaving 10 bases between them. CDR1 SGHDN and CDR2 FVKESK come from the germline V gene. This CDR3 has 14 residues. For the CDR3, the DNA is TGTGCCAGCAGCCAAGTCGAAGGAGTTTCACCCCTCCACTTT. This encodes CASSQVEGVSPLHF.

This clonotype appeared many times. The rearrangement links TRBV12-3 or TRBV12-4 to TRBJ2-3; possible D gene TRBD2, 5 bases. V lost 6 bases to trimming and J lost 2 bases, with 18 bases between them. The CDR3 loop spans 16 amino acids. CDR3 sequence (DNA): TGTGCCAGCAGCCCTCGGGAAGCGGCCCACACAGATACGCAGTATTTT. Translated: CASSPREAAHTDTQYF.

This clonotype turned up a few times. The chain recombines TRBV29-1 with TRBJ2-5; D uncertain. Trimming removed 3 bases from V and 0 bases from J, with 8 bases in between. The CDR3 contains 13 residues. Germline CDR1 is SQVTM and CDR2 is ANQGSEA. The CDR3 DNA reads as TGCAGCGTTGACAGGACGGACCAAGAGACCCAGTACTTC. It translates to CSVDRTDQETQYF.

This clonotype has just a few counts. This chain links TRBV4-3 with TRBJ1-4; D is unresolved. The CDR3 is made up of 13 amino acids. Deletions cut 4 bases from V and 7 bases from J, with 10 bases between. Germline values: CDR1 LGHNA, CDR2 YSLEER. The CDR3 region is CASSLTLGEKLFF. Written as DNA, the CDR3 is TGCGCCAGCAGCCTAACACTCGGTGAAAAACTGTTTTTT.

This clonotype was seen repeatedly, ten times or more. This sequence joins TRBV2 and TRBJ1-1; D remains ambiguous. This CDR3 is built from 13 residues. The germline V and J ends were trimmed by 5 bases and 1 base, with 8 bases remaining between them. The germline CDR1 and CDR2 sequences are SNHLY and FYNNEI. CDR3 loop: CASSKGGNTEAFF. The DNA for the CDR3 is TGTGCCAGCAGTAAGGGAGGGAACACTGAAGCTTTCTTT.

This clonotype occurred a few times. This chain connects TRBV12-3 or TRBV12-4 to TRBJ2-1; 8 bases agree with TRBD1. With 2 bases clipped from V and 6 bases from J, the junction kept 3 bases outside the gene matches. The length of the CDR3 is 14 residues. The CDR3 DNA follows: TGTGCCAGCAGTTTAACCAGGGGGCGCAATGAGCAGTTCTTC. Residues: CASSLTRGRNEQFF.

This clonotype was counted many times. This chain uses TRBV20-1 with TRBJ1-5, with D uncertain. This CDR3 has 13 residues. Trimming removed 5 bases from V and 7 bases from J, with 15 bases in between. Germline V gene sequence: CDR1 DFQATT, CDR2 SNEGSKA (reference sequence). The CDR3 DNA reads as TGCAGTGCTGGATCTCTGGGAGGGCAGCCCCAGCATTTT. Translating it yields CSAGSLGGQPQHF.

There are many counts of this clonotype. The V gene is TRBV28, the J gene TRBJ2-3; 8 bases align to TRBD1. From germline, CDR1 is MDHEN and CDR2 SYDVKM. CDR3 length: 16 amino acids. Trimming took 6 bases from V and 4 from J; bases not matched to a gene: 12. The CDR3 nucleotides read TGTGCCAGCAGACTACCCGGGACAGGAGAGGCAGATACGCAGTATTTT. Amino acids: CASRLPGTGEADTQYF.

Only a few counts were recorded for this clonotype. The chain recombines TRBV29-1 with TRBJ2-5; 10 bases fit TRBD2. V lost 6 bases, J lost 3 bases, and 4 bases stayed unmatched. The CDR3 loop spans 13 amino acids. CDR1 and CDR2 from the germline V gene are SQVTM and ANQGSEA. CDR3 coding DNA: TGCAGCGTGTTACTAGCGGGAAAAGAGACCCAGTACTTC. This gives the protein CSVLLAGKETQYF.

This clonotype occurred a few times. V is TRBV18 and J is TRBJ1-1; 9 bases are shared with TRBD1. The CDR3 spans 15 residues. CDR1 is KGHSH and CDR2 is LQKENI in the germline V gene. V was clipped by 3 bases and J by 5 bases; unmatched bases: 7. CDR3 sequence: CASSPVGQGETEAFF. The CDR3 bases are TGTGCCAGCTCACCTGTGGGACAGGGAGAAACTGAAGCTTTCTTT.

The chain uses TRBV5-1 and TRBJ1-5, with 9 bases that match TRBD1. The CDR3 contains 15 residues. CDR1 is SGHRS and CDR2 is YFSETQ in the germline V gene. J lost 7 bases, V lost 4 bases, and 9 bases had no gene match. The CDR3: CASSPGTGFQQPQHF. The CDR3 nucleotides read TGCGCCAGCAGCCCCGGGACAGGGTTTCAGCAGCCCCAGCATTTT.

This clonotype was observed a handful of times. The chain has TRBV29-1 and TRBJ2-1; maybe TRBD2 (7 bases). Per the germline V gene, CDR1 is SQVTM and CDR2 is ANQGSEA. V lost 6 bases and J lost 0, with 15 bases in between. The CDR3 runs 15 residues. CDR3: CSVGGAGSSYNEQFF. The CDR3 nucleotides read TGCAGCGTGGGGGGGGCGGGTAGCTCCTACAATGAGCAGTTCTTC.

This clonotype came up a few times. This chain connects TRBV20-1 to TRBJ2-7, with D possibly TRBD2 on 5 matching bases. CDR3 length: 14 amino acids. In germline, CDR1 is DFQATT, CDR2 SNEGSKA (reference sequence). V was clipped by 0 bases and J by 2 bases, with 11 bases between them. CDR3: CSARDADLAYEQYF. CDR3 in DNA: TGCAGTGCTAGAGATGCGGACTTGGCCTACGAGCAGTACTTC.

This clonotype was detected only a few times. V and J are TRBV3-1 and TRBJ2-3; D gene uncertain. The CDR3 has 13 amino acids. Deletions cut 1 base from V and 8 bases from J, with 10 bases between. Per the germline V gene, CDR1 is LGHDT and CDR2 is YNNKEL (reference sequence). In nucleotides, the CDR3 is TGTGCCAGCAGCCAAGTTCCGGGTGGTACGCAGTATTTT. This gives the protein CASSQVPGGTQYF.